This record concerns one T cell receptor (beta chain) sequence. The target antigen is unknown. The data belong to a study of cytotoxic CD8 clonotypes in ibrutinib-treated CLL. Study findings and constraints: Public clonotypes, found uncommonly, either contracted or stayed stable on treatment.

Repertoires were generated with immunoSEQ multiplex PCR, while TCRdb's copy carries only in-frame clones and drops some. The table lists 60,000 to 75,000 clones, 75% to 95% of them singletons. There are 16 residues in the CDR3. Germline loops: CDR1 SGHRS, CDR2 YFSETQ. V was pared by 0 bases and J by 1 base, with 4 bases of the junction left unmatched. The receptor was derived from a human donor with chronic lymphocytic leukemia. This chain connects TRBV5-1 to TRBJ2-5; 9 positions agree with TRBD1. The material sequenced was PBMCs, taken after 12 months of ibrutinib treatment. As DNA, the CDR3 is TGCGCCAGCAGCTTGGGACAGGGGGTATCCCAAGAGACCCAGTACTTC. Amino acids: CASSLGQGVSQETQYF.